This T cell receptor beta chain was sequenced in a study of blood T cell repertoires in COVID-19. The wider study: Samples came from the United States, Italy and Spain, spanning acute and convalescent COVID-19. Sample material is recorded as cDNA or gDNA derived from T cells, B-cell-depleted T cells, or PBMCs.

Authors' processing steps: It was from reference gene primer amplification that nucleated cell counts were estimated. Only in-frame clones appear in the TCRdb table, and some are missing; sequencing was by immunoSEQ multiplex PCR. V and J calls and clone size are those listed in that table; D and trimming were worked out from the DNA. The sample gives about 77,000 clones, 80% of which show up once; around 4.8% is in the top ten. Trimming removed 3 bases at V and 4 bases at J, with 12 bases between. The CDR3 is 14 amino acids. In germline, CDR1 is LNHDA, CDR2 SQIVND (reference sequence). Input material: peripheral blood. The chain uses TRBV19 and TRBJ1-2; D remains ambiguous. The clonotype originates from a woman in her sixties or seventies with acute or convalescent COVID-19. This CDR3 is CASSIPPATYGYTF. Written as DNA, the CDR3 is TGTGCCAGTAGTATCCCCCCAGCGACCTATGGCTACACCTTC.